This TCR beta chain stems from a study of OX40 agonist ivuxolimab in advanced cancers. Regarding the complete study: Ivuxolimab was an agonistic, fully human IgG2 monoclonal antibody directed against OX40 (CD134), a costimulatory receptor. Intravenous ivuxolimab was administered to patients every 2 weeks at six dose levels: 0.01, 0.1, 0.3, 1.5, 3 and 10 mg/kg. Of the approximately 53 patients in dose escalation, 19 had hepatocellular carcinoma, some 15 had melanoma, 9 had renal cell carcinoma and 9 had head and neck cancer. The dose-escalation cohort was 82.7% male with a mean age of approximately 60 years, ranging from roughly 20 to 80. Prior anti-PD-1, anti-PD-L1 or anti-CTLA-4 therapy was permitted, and checkpoint inhibitors had been received by 30% to 40% of dose-escalation patients. Three dose-escalation patients achieved partial responses, one with hepatocellular carcinoma and two with cutaneous melanoma. Peripheral TCRbeta sequencing aimed to test whether ivuxolimab altered TCR sequence diversity and caused clonal T-cell expansion. The paper covers the monotherapy dose-escalation part of the phase I ivuxolimab trial, which included N of about 51 patients. On the study overall, not on this receptor specifically: After ivuxolimab, more expanded clones were found on average in CD8+ T cells than in CD4+ T cells. At doses of 0.1 to 3.0 mg/kg, clonal expansion of both CD4+ and CD8+ T cells in blood was seen between baseline and week 6. Low levels of normalized T-cell clonal expansion were also seen in some patients who did not respond. In the 0.1-3.0 mg/kg groups, partial responders were among the patients with the lowest normalized peripheral clonal expansion, particularly in CD8+ T cells. Which antigens the clonally expanded peripheral T cells were specific for was not determined.

Looking up the germline V gene yields CDR1 SGHDT and CDR2 YYEEEE. Trimmed from V: 3 bases; trimmed from J: 8 bases; junction bases lacking a gene match: 2. The CDR3, cysteine through phenylalanine, is 12 amino acids long. Just the 36-base CDR3 DNA is kept, in frame starting at base 1. For sequencing of the TCRbeta CDR3 region, genomic DNA was extracted from the sorted cells. TCRbeta CDR3 regions were sequenced using the immunoSEQ Assay. The source is immuneACCESS, and TCRdb retained only in-frame sequences with V and J called. Part of the clones is not carried over; for the studies checked, unresolved V genes explain less than half of this, and the remainder is unexplained. Here the sample has roughly 80,000 clones; nearly 95% occur a single time. The biggest ten clones account for about 6.7% of the sample. As for this clone: Its antigen is still unknown. The record has no base qualities; no much larger clone is one base away.

Patients with a history of autoimmune disease or receiving systemic immunosuppression were excluded from the trial. Peripheral blood for TCR sequencing was collected from all dose cohorts at baseline, on cycle 4 day 1, and on cycle 7 day 1. Samples came from an open-label, multicenter, first-in-human phase I dose-escalation trial of ivuxolimab. Adults with locally advanced or metastatic head and neck squamous cell, hepatocellular, melanoma or renal cell carcinoma were enrolled in the trial. Before TCR sequencing, CD4+ and CD8+ T cells were separately sorted from peripheral blood. The chain uses TRBV5-6 and TRBJ2-1, with TRBD1 matching 7 junction bases. Sequences were derived from CD4+ or CD8+ T cells sorted from blood, sampled in a trial of the OX40 agonist ivuxolimab. This receptor was identified in an adult with an advanced solid tumor such as melanoma, head and neck, liver or kidney cancer. This receptor has the CDR3 CASSSGQYEQFF. Here is the DNA: TGTGCCAGCAGCTCGGGACAGTATGAGCAGTTCTTC. Here the CDR3 is joined to the reference TRBV5-6 and TRBJ2-1 genes, and the full variable domain is: DAGVTQSPTHLIKTRGQQVTLRCSPKSGHDTVSWYQQALGQGPQFIFQYYEEEERQRGNFPDRFSGHQFPNYSSELNVNALLLGDSALYLCASSSGQYEQFFGPGTRLTVL.